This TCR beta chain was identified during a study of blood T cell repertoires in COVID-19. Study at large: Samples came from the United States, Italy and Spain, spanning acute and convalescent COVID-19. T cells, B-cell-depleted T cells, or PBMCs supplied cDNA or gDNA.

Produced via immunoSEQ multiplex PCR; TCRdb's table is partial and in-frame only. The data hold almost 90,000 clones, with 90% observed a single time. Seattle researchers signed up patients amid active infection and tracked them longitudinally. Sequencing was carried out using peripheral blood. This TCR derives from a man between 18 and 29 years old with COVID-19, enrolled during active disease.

In DNA form, the CDR3 reads TGTGCCAGCAGCGTGGGGACAGGGGGCGTTGAAAAACTGTTTTTT. Translated, it gives CASSVGTGGVEKLFF. V gene TRBV9 combines with J gene TRBJ1-4, with 12 bases identical to TRBD1. The CDR3 consists of 15 residues. CDR1 SGDLS and CDR2 YYNGEE come from the germline V gene. The trim removed 2 bases at V and 7 bases at J, leaving 3 bases unmatched.